This T cell receptor (beta chain) was sequenced during a study of CD8 T cells in ankylosing spondylitis. Study-level results: Disease-linked clones had a CD8+ phenotype and relatively low frequency in peripheral blood. Previously reported in reactive arthritis synovial fluid and blood were some of the motif variants. Blood of patients with ankylosing spondylitis appeared to be characterized by a TCR beta motif of seven or eight highly homologous variants.

From the 5' RACE reads, TCRdb called clonotypes with MiXCR, one entry per CDR3 protein. The sample includes about 200,000 distinct CDR3 sequences, about 26% of them seen just once. Trimming took 0 bases from V and 4 from J; bases not matched to a gene: 6. CDR1 is DFQATT, CDR2 SNEGSKA, per germline (reference sequence). The CDR3 has 15 residues. This clonotype showed up many times. What it binds is unknown. The receptor was isolated from a male donor with ankylosing spondylitis or in good health (not recorded which). Sequencing was carried out using blood, either unsorted or a sorted T cell fraction (not recorded which). The V gene is TRBV20-1, the J gene TRBJ2-1, with TRBD2 identical over 7 bases. The CDR3 region has the DNA TGCAGTGCTAGAGAGAGGTTAGCGGGTTACAATGAGCAGTTCTTC. This translates into CSARERLAGYNEQFF.